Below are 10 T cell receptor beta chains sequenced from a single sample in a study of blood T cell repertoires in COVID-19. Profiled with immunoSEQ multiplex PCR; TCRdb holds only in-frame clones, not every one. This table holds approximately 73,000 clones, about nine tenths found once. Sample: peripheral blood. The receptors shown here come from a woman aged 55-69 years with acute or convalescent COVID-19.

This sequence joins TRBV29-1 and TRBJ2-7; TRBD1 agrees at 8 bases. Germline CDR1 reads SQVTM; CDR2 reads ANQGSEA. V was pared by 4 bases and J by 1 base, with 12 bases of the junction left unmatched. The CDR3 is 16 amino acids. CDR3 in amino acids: CSVVGGTGLGSYEQYF. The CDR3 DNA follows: TGCAGCGTTGTTGGAGGGACAGGCTTGGGGTCCTACGAGCAGTACTTC.

CDR3 sequence: CASSPAPGGGTDTQYF. The DNA for the CDR3 is TGTGCCAGCTCACCAGCCCCTGGCGGGGGTACAGATACGCAGTATTTT. This rearrangement joins TRBV18 to TRBJ2-3; 7 bases match TRBD2. The CDR3 loop spans 16 amino acids. With 2 bases clipped from V and 3 bases from J, the junction kept 8 bases outside the gene matches. Germline V gene lookup returns CDR1 KGHSH and CDR2 LQKENI.

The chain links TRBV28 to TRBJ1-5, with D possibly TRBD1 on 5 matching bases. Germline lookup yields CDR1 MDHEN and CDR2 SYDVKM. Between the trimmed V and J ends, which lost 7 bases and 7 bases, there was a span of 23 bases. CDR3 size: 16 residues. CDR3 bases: TGTGCCAGCAATCACGGAGGGACGCTTTCTCGACAGCCCCAGCATTTT. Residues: CASNHGGTLSRQPQHF. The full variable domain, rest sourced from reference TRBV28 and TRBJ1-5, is DVKVTQSSRYLVKRTGEKVFLECVQDMDHENMFWYRQDPGLGLRLIYFSYDVKMKEKGDIPEGYSVSREKKERFSLILESASTNQTSMYLCASNHGGTLSRQPQHFGDGTRLSIL.

Here the CDR3 reads CASSHGTASSGANVLTF. The CDR3 DNA reads as TGTGCCAGCAGTCACGGGACAGCGAGCTCTGGGGCCAACGTCCTGACTTTC. V usage is TRBV2 and J usage is TRBJ2-6; TRBD1 agrees at 7 bases. The CDR3 contains 17 residues. In germline, CDR1 is SNHLY, CDR2 FYNNEI. Trimming cost V 5 bases and J 0 bases; bases outside gene matches: 7.

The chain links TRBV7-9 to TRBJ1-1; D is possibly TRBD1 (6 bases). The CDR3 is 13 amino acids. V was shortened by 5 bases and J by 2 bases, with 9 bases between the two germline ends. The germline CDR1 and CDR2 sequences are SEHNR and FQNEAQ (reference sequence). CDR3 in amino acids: CASSPQGNTEAFF. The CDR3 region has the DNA TGTGCCAGCAGCCCACAGGGTAACACTGAAGCTTTCTTT.

The chain's CDR3 is CASSRGQAYEQYF. DNA of the CDR3: TGTGCCAGCAGCCGTGGACAGGCGTACGAGCAGTACTTC. V gene TRBV5-8 combines with J gene TRBJ2-7, with 7 bases aligning to TRBD1. The CDR3 extends over 13 amino acids. CDR1 is SGHTS and CDR2 is YDEGEE in the germline V gene. With 4 bases clipped from V and 4 bases from J, the junction kept 5 bases outside the gene matches.

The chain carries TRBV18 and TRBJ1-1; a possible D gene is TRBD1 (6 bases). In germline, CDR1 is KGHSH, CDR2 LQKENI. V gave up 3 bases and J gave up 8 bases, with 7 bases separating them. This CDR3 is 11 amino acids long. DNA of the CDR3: TGTGCCAGCTCACCGGGGGCGGAAGCTTTCTTT. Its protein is CASSPGAEAFF.

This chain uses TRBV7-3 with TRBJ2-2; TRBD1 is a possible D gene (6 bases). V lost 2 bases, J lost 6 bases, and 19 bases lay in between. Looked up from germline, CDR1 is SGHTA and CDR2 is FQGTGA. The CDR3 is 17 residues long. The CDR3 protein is CASSLLGPGQGAGELFF. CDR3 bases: TGTGCCAGCAGCTTATTGGGCCCGGGACAAGGCGCCGGGGAGCTGTTTTTT.

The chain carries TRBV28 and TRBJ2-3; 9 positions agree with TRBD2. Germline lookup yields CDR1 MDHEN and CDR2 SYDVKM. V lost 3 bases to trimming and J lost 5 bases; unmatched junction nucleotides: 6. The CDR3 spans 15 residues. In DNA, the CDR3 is TGTGCCAGCAGTTTGAGGCTAGCGGGGTTAGATACGCAGTATTTT. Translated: CASSLRLAGLDTQYF.

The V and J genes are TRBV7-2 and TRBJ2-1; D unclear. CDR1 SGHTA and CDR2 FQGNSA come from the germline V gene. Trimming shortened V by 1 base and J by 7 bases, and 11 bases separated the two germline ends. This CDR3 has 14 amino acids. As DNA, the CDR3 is TGTGCCAGCAGCTTAGACGGCGGTCGTAATGAGCAGTTCTTC. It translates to CASSLDGGRNEQFF.